These T cell receptor beta chains were read from a single sample in a study of vaccination and CD4 T cells after COVID-19. TCRdb re-called the PCR reads with MiXCR, one entry per CDR3 protein. This table holds under 25,000 distinct CDR3 sequences, 55% to 70% found once. What these receptors recognize is not known. This sample comprised CD4+ T cells from blood, cultured in vitro, obtained after SARS-CoV-2 vaccination. These receptors all come from a human donor who received a COVID-19 vaccine. The CDR3 runs from the conserved cysteine through the conserved F or W. The D gene is left open where the match is weak. The size entry is marked missing in some rows and otherwise reads once, few, many or a size class.

TRBV20-1	few	TRBD1	TRBJ1-2	TGCAGTGCTAGAGAGAGGGGGCGATTCTATGGCTACACCTTC	CSARERGRFYGYTF
TRBV19	.	.	TRBJ1-1	TGTGCCAGTACCTTGGGCGATCTGGGGGCTGAAGCTTTCTTT	CASTLGDLGAEAFF
TRBV30	.	TRBD1	TRBJ1-6	TGTGCCTGGATAGGGGGACAGGGCTACTATAATTCACCCCTCCACTTT	CAWIGGQGYYNSPLHF
TRBV20-1	.	.	TRBJ2-5	TGCAGTGCTCAGAGGAGGCAAGAGACCCAGTACTTC	CSAQRRQETQYF
TRBV10-3	few	.	TRBJ1-1	TGTGCCATCACTCGAGGGGGGGCTACTGAAGCTTTCTTT	CAITRGGATEAFF
TRBV6-5	.	.	TRBJ2-3	TGTGCCAGCAGATTACTATCGGCTCTTGATTCTAGCACAGATACGCAGTATTTT	CASRLLSALDSSTDTQYF
TRBV30	.	TRBD2	TRBJ2-5	TGTGCCTGGAGTGTTCCCAGCGGGGGGGCGTTGGAGACCCAGTACTTC	CAWSVPSGGALETQYF
TRBV7-2	few	TRBD2	TRBJ2-3	TGTGCCAGCAGCCCCTTGGGGGGGGGGGCAGATACGCAGTATTTT	CASSPLGGGADTQYF
TRBV7-9	.	.	TRBJ1-5	TGTGCCAGCAGCGTGAATGATGGGCCAAAAAGCCACAAGCCCCAGCATTTT	CASSVNDGPKSHKPQHF
TRBV5-1	.	TRBD1	TRBJ1-6	TGCGCCAGCAGCTTGGATGGCAGGGGGCCAAATTCACCCCTCCACTTT	CASSLDGRGPNSPLHF
TRBV11-3	.	.	TRBJ2-2	TGTGCCAGCAGCCCTATGGTCGGGGAGCTGTTTTTT	CASSPMVGELFF
TRBV14	.	TRBD2	TRBJ2-2	TGTGCCAGCAGCCGATCCAGACTAGCGGAGAACACCGGGGGGCTGTTTTTT	CASSRSRLAENTGGLFF